A single T cell receptor beta chain is shown here with its context. The clone's antigen remains unknown. No quality values exist for individual bases; no much larger clone is one base distant. Library generation was performed with the immunoSEQ multiplex PCR assay. For TCR sequencing, RNA was extracted from every sample and reverse transcribed into cDNA to serve as template. SuperScript III was used to make first-strand cDNA, primed with a 2:1 mix of oligo-dT and random hexamers. Amplification bias was assessed with a synthetic immune receptor repertoire, and residual bias was removed computationally. Per the source publication's procedure: Raw reads were preprocessed to remove errors, and CDR3 was defined by IMGT conventions from the conserved cysteine to phenylalanine. Clonality was computed as 1 minus the Shannon entropy, with the entropy normalized by log2 of the number of productive unique TCRs. CD4 or CD8 identity of scalp clones was inferred by cross-referencing scalp TCRbeta sequences with sorted blood CD4 and CD8 repertoires. TCRdb re-hosts the immuneACCESS table, in-frame sequences only. Its copies lack some clones; in the studies checked, an unresolved V gene accounts for under half of them, and the cause for the rest is not known. The V and J calls and clone size were taken over from that table, and D and trimming were inferred from the DNA. For this sample the table gives fewer than 250,000 clones, of which 60% were detected only once. In total, the top ten clones hold around 0.92% of the sample.

This specimen belongs to a study of CD8+ T cells in alopecia areata (dated by TCRdb to the late 2010s). For the study in its entirety: The treated patients took part in an open-label pilot trial in which moderate-to-severe alopecia areata was treated with oral tofacitinib at 5 to 10 mg twice daily. High-throughput TCRbeta sequencing was used to examine T cell clonal expansion in alopecia areata in both the C3H/HeJ mouse model and human patients. The RNA source kit depended on sample type: the PAXgene miRNA kit for fixed scalp, the miRNeasy kit for PBMCs, and the RNeasy kit for mouse skin. Tofacitinib was given for 6 to 18 months, followed by 6 months of follow-up off drug to assess delayed response and recurrence. Disease severity in treated patients was measured with the SALT score, which quantifies the percentage of affected scalp surface area. Scalp clonality was compared across normal scalp (n=4), patchy alopecia areata scalp (n=8), and alopecia totalis/universalis scalp (n=8). Biopsies were taken from tofacitinib-treated patients at baseline and at 4 and 24 weeks of treatment, and a later scalp biopsy was taken in several of the tofacitinib-treated patients. Scalp tissue and sorted CD4+ and CD8+ peripheral blood T cells from patchy and totalis/universalis alopecia areata patients and from healthy controls were covered by human TCRbeta sequencing. immunoSEQ multiplex PCR using 35 Vbeta forward primers and 13 Jbeta reverse primers was used to amplify TCRbeta CDR3 regions. What the study reported, not specific to this receptor: Lesional scalp, especially in alopecia totalis/universalis, showed higher clonality and more expanded CD8+ clones than normal scalp, suggesting antigenic drive. Shared TCR sequences between patients were less evident than in mice, which may be partly attributable to HLA diversity in the patient population. Scalp TCR repertoire analysis is complicated because resident alphabeta T cells in normal human skin are also sequenced, whereas mouse skin is dominated by gammadelta T cells. The treated cohort was small, with a single nonresponder, so links between baseline CD8+ expansion and response need larger studies. Scalp clonality and the number of expanded CD8+ clones among the top 100 scalp clones were significantly decreased by tofacitinib. Many expanded lesional clones were found to persist in scalp and blood during tofacitinib treatment, and relapse after treatment cessation may be partly explained by this persistence.

V is reduced by 6 bases and J by 2 bases, leaving a spacing of 16 bases between them. Looking up the germline V gene yields CDR1 SQVTM and CDR2 ANQGSEA. Including cysteine and phenylalanine, the CDR3 has 14 amino acids. Solely the CDR3 DNA is kept, with 42 bases framed from the first base. The sample's time point label, in plain terms: around 22 weeks on oral tofacitinib. The intended sense of this specimen's treatment or condition label: oral pan-JAK inhibitor, 5-10 mg twice daily. Peripheral blood and lesional scalp punch biopsies were obtained from patients with alopecia areata. PBMCs were separated by density centrifugation and stained for CD3, CD4 and CD8, after which CD4+ and CD8+ T cells were sorted on a FACSAria.

This specimen consisted of CD4+ T cells sorted from blood, obtained at week 24, from a patient treated with tofacitinib. This sequence was found in a human donor with alopecia areata. The sequence links TRBV29-1 to TRBJ1-2; TRBD1 could be the D gene, as 5 bases match. The CDR3 protein sequence reads: CSVSGGSSNYGYTF. The nucleotides read TGCAGCGTAAGTGGGGGAAGTTCCAACTATGGCTACACCTTC. With the portions outside the CDR3 filled from the reference TRBV29-1 and TRBJ1-2 genes, the complete variable region becomes SAVISQKPSRDICQRGTSLTIQCQVDSQVTMMFWYRQQPGQSLTLIATANQGSEATYESGFVIDKFPISRPNLTFSTLTVSNMSPEDSSIYLCSVSGGSSNYGYTFGSGTRLTVV.